This TCR beta chain was found in a study of T cell changes during pregnancy in multiple sclerosis. Profiling relied on immunoSEQ multiplex PCR, and the TCRdb table lists in-frame clones only, not all of them. The sample lists 100,000 or so clones, 85% to 95% occurring once. The clonotype comes from a female donor in good health, enrolled as a control in a pregnancy study. Specimen: peripheral blood, collected after pregnancy.

The DNA for the CDR3 is TGTGCCAGCAGTTTACGGGAGGGGGAGGCCGTCTACAATGAGCAGTTCTTC. Its protein product is CASSLREGEAVYNEQFF. J is TRBJ2-1 and V is TRBV28; 8 bases are a match to TRBD2. From germline, CDR1 is MDHEN and CDR2 SYDVKM. The CDR3 consists of 17 residues. V was clipped by 2 bases and J by 3 bases; unmatched bases: 9.